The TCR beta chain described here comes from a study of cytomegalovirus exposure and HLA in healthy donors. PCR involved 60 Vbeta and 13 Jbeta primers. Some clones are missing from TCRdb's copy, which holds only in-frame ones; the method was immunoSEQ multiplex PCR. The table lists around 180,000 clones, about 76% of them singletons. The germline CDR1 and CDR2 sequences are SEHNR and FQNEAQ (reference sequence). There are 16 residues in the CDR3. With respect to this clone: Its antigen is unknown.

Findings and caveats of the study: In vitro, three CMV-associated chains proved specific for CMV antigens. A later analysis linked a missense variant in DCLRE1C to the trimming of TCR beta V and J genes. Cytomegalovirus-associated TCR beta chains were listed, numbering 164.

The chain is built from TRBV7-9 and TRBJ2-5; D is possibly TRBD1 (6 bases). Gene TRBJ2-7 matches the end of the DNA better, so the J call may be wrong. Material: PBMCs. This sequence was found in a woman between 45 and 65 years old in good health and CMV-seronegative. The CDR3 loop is CASSFDGPGASYEQYF. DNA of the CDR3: TGTGCCAGCAGCTTTGACGGGCCAGGGGCTTCCTACGAGCAGTACTTC.